These T cell receptor beta chains were read from a single sample in a study of Ad26.COV2.S vaccination and SARS-CoV-2 variants. Here immunoSEQ multiplex PCR was the method, and the copy in TCRdb shows in-frame clones only, minus some. This sample has approximately 460,000 clones, with about 88% found just once. Sequencing was performed on peripheral blood, taken in a trial of Ad26.COV2.S vaccine versus placebo. Receptors originate from a person aged 18 to 59 who received the Ad26.COV2.S COVID-19 vaccine or a placebo. CDR3s include the opening cysteine and the closing phenylalanine or tryptophan. The D gene is left open where the match is weak. The listing skips clone size in some rows; elsewhere it reads once, few, many or a size class.

J gene: TRBJ1-1; V gene: TRBV7-9; D gene: TRBD1; clone size: .; CDR3 DNA: TGTGCCAGCAGCCCCGGGACAGGGTACACTGAAGCTTTCTTT; CDR3 protein: CASSPGTGYTEAFF
J gene: TRBJ1-6; V gene: TRBV2; D gene: TRBD1; clone size: once; CDR3 DNA: TGTGCCAGCATCCACAGGGGACCTAATTCACCCCTCCACTTT; CDR3 protein: CASIHRGPNSPLHF
J gene: TRBJ2-7; V gene: TRBV24-1; D gene: .; clone size: .; CDR3 DNA: TGTGCCACCAGCCCCGGGGGACCTTCCTACGAGCAGTACTTC; CDR3 protein: CATSPGGPSYEQYF
J gene: TRBJ1-3; V gene: TRBV7-2; D gene: .; clone size: .; CDR3 DNA: TGTGCCAGCAGCCCCCAGGGTGTGGGAAACACCATATATTTT; CDR3 protein: CASSPQGVGNTIYF
J gene: TRBJ2-1; V gene: TRBV6-2/TRBV6-3; D gene: .; clone size: .; CDR3 DNA: TGTGCCAGCAGTTACCCTACGACCGGGACAAGGGACTGGGGCTCCTACAATGAGCAGTTCTTC; CDR3 protein: CASSYPTTGTRDWGSYNEQFF
J gene: TRBJ2-3; V gene: TRBV9; D gene: TRBD2; clone size: .; CDR3 DNA: TGTGCCAGCAGCGCTCCCAGGAGCGGGGGGGCGGGTGGAACAGATACGCAGTATTTT; CDR3 protein: CASSAPRSGGAGGTDTQYF
J gene: TRBJ2-2; V gene: TRBV9; D gene: TRBD1; clone size: .; CDR3 DNA: TGTGCCAGCAGCGTAGGCCGGAAAAACAGGGGTGTGAAGTACACCGGGGAGCTGTTTTTT; CDR3 protein: CASSVGRKNRGVKYTGELFF
J gene: TRBJ1-6; V gene: TRBV6-2/TRBV6-3; D gene: TRBD1; clone size: .; CDR3 DNA: TGTGCCAGCAGTTTTTGGGGACAGCATTATTCACCCCTCCACTTT; CDR3 protein: CASSFWGQHYSPLHF
J gene: TRBJ2-7; V gene: TRBV7-9; D gene: .; clone size: .; CDR3 DNA: TGTGCCAGCAGCTTAGATGCCACTTCAAAGCACTTC; CDR3 protein: CASSLDATSKHF
J gene: TRBJ2-3; V gene: TRBV9; D gene: TRBD2; clone size: .; CDR3 DNA: TGTGCCAGCAGCGGGTCGGGGGGGACTAGCACAGATACGCAGTATTTT; CDR3 protein: CASSGSGGTSTDTQYF
J gene: TRBJ2-7; V gene: TRBV4-2; D gene: TRBD1; clone size: many; CDR3 DNA: TGTGCCAGCAGCCTGGAGATCGGACAGGGGGGGCACGAGCAGTACTTC; CDR3 protein: CASSLEIGQGGHEQYF
J gene: TRBJ2-1; V gene: TRBV2; D gene: .; clone size: .; CDR3 DNA: TGTGCCAGCGTTAGATCGGGGAGCTCCTACAATGAGCAGTTCTTC; CDR3 protein: CASVRSGSSYNEQFF
J gene: TRBJ2-7; V gene: TRBV30; D gene: .; clone size: .; CDR3 DNA: TGTGCCTGGAGTGTAGAATACGAGCAGTACTTC; CDR3 protein: CAWSVEYEQYF
J gene: TRBJ2-1; V gene: TRBV27; D gene: .; clone size: .; CDR3 DNA: TGTGCCAGCAGTCGCATCATCGGGACACCCAATGAGCAGTTCTTC; CDR3 protein: CASSRIIGTPNEQFF
J gene: TRBJ2-1; V gene: TRBV6-5; D gene: .; clone size: .; CDR3 DNA: TGTGCCAGCAGTTACTCGCTCTCCTACAATGAGCAGTTCTTC; CDR3 protein: CASSYSLSYNEQFF
J gene: TRBJ1-6; V gene: TRBV6-5; D gene: .; clone size: .; CDR3 DNA: TGTGCCAGCAGCCTCGACAGGAGAAATTCACCCCTCCACTTT; CDR3 protein: CASSLDRRNSPLHF
J gene: TRBJ1-5; V gene: TRBV7-6; D gene: TRBD1; clone size: .; CDR3 DNA: TGTGCCAGCAGCTCAGGGACAGGGGGCTTCAATCAGCCCCAGCATTTT; CDR3 protein: CASSSGTGGFNQPQHF
J gene: TRBJ2-1; V gene: TRBV11-3; D gene: .; clone size: .; CDR3 DNA: TGTGCCAGCAGCCCCGACTATTTTAGCTCCTACAATGAGCAGTTCTTC; CDR3 protein: CASSPDYFSSYNEQFF
J gene: TRBJ2-2; V gene: TRBV21-1; D gene: .; clone size: .; CDR3 DNA: TGTGCCAGCAGAATGGGGCGGAGTACCGCCCGCCCCGGGGAGCTGTTTTTT; CDR3 protein: CASRMGRSTARPGELFF
J gene: TRBJ2-7; V gene: TRBV19; D gene: TRBD2; clone size: .; CDR3 DNA: TGTGCCAGTAGTATGCAACGCGGGAGAGGATACGAGCAGTACTTC; CDR3 protein: CASSMQRGRGYEQYF
J gene: TRBJ1-6; V gene: TRBV5-1; D gene: .; clone size: .; CDR3 DNA: TGCGCCAGCAGCTTGGACAGCTATAATTCACCCCTCCACTTT; CDR3 protein: CASSLDSYNSPLHF
J gene: TRBJ2-7; V gene: TRBV7-9; D gene: TRBD2; clone size: .; CDR3 DNA: TGTGCCAGCAGCTTAGACGGGACTAGCATACCCTACGAGCAGTACTTC; CDR3 protein: CASSLDGTSIPYEQYF
J gene: TRBJ1-4; V gene: TRBV11-2; D gene: .; clone size: .; CDR3 DNA: TGTGCCAGCAGCTTAGGATGGGGTGAAAAACTGTTTTTT; CDR3 protein: CASSLGWGEKLFF
J gene: TRBJ2-3; V gene: TRBV7-2; D gene: .; clone size: .; CDR3 DNA: TGTGCCAGCAGTCAGTGGACGGCAGATACGCAGTATTTT; CDR3 protein: CASSQWTADTQYF
J gene: TRBJ1-2; V gene: TRBV28; D gene: TRBD1; clone size: .; CDR3 DNA: TGTGCCAGCAGTTTATCCCCGGGACAGACTAACTATGGCTACACCTTC; CDR3 protein: CASSLSPGQTNYGYTF
J gene: TRBJ2-5; V gene: TRBV5-1; D gene: .; clone size: .; CDR3 DNA: TGCGCCAGCAGCGGCCTAAAGGGGGCGGGGTCAGAGACCCAGTACTTC; CDR3 protein: CASSGLKGAGSETQYF
J gene: TRBJ2-5; V gene: TRBV28; D gene: .; clone size: .; CDR3 DNA: TGTGCCAGCAGTCCACCTCCGACCCATCCGGGGACCCAGTACTTC; CDR3 protein: CASSPPPTHPGTQYF
J gene: TRBJ2-6; V gene: TRBV2; D gene: .; clone size: .; CDR3 DNA: TGTGCCAGCACCAGACGGAGCTCTGGGGCCAACGTCCTGACTTTC; CDR3 protein: CASTRRSSGANVLTF
J gene: TRBJ2-1; V gene: TRBV19; D gene: .; clone size: .; CDR3 DNA: TGTGCCAGTAGAAAAGGGGGGACACTTTACAATGAGCAGTTCTTC; CDR3 protein: CASRKGGTLYNEQFF
J gene: TRBJ1-1; V gene: TRBV7-8; D gene: .; clone size: .; CDR3 DNA: TGTGCCAGCAGCTTACGGGGAGTAGACACTGAAGCTTTCTTT; CDR3 protein: CASSLRGVDTEAFF